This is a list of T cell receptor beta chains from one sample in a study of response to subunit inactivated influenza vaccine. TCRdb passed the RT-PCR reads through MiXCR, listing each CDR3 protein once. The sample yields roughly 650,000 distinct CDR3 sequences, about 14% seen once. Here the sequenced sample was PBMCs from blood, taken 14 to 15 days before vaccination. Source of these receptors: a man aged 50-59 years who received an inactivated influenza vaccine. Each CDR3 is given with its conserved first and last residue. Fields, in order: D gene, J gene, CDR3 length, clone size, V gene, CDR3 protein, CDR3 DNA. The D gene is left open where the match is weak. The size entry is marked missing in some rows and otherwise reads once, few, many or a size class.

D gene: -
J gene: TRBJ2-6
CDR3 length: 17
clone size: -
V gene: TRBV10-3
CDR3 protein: CAIRAWDTSSGANVLTF
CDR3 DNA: TGTGCCATCAGAGCCTGGGACACCTCCTCTGGGGCCAACGTCCTGACTTTC

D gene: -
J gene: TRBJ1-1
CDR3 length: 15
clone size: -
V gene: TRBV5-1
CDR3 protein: CASSLVGAHNTEAFF
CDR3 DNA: TGCGCCAGCAGCTTGGTGGGAGCTCATAACACTGAAGCTTTCTTT

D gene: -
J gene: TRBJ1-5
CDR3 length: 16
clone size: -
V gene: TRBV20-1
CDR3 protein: CSARVPGLSNNQPQHF
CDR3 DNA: TGCAGTGCTAGAGTCCCAGGTCTTAGTAACAATCAGCCCCAGCATTTT

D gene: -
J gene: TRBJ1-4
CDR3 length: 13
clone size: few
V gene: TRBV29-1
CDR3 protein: CSVGQRANEKLFF
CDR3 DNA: TGCAGCGTTGGACAGAGAGCTAATGAAAAACTGTTTTTT

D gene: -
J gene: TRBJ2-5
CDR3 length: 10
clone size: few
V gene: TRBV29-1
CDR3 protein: CSVVGETQYF
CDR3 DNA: TGCAGCGTTGTTGGCGAGACCCAGTACTTC

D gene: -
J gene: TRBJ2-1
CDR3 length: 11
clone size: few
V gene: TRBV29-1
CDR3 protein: CSVDGGPEQFF
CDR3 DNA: TGCAGCGTTGACGGAGGTCCTGAGCAGTTCTTC

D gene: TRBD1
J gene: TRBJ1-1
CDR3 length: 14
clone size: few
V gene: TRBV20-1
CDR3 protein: CSARADRGRTEAFF
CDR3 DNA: TGCAGTGCTAGAGCAGACAGGGGGAGGACTGAAGCTTTCTTT

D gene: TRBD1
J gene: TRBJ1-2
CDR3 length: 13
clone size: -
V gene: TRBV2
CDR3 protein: CASSGTGPYGYTF
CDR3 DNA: TGTGCCAGCAGTGGGACAGGGCCCTATGGCTACACCTTC

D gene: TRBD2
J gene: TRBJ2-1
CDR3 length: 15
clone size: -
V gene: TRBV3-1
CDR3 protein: CASRLVAGSYNEQFF
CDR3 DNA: TGTGCCAGCAGGTTGGTAGCGGGATCTTACAATGAGCAGTTCTTC

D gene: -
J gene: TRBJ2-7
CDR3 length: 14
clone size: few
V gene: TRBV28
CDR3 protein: CASSSTDEAYEQYF
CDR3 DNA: TGTGCCAGCAGTTCCACGGACGAGGCTTACGAGCAGTACTTC

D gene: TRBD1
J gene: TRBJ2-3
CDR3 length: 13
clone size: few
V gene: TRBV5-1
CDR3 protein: CASSKNDRGHEYF
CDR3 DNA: TGCGCCAGCAGCAAGAACGACAGGGGGCACGAGTATTTT

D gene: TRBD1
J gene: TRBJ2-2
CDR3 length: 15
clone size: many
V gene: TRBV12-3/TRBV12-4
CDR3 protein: CASRWTGARTGELFF
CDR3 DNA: TGTGCCAGCAGGTGGACAGGGGCGAGAACCGGGGAGCTGTTTTTT

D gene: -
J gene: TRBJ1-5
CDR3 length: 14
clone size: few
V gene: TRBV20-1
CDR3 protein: CSAAGTTSNQPQHF
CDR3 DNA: TGCAGTGCTGCCGGGACAACTAGCAATCAGCCCCAGCATTTT

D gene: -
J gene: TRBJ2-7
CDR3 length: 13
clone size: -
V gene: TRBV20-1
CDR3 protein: CSGAGTSKSPGYF
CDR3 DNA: TGCAGTGGGGCCGGGACTTCAAAATCCCCTGGGTACTTC

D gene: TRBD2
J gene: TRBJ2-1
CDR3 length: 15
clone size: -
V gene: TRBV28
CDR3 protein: CASNQLAGGPNEQFF
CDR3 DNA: TGTGCCAGCAATCAACTAGCGGGAGGGCCCAATGAGCAGTTCTTC

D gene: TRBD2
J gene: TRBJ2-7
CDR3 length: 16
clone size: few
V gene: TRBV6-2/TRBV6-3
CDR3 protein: CASSLPSGSASYEQYF
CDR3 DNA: TGTGCCAGCAGTCTCCCTAGCGGGAGTGCCTCCTACGAGCAGTACTTC

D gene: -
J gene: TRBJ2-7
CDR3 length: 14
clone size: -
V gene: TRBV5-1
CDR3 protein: CASSADGGFYEQYF
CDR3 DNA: TGCGCCAGCAGCGCGGACGGGGGTTTCTACGAGCAGTACTTC

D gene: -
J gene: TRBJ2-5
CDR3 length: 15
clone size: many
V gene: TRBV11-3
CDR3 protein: CASSLRDNRPETQYF
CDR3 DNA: TGTGCCAGCAGCTTGCGGGACAACCGTCCGGAGACCCAGTACTTC

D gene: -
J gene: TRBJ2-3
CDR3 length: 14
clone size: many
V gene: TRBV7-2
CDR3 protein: CASSYGLTTDTQYF
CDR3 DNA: TGTGCCAGCAGCTACGGGTTAACCACAGATACGCAGTATTTT

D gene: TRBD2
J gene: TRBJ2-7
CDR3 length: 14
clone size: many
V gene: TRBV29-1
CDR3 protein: CSVESGTDLYEQYF
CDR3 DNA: TGCAGCGTTGAAAGCGGGACCGACCTCTACGAGCAGTACTTC

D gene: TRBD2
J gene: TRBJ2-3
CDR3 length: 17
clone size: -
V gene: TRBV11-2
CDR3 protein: CASREYGTSGLTDTQYF
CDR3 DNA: TGTGCCAGCAGGGAGTACGGGACTAGCGGACTCACAGATACGCAGTATTTT

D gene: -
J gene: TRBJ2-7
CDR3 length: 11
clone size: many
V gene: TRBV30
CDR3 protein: CAWSVGYEQYF
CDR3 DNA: TGTGCCTGGAGTGTAGGGTACGAGCAGTACTTC

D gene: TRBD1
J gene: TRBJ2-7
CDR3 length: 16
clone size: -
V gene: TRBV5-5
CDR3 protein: CASSSRLGTGSYEQYF
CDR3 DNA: TGTGCCAGCAGCTCGAGGTTAGGGACAGGGAGTTACGAGCAGTACTTC

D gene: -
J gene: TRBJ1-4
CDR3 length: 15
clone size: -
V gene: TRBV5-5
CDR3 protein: CASSPGPSTNEKLFF
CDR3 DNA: TGTGCCAGCAGCCCCGGGCCTTCAACTAATGAAAAACTGTTTTTT

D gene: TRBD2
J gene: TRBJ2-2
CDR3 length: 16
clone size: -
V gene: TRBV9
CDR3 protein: CASSVDAGGPTGELFF
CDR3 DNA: TGTGCCAGCAGCGTAGACGCGGGGGGGCCCACCGGGGAGCTGTTTTTT

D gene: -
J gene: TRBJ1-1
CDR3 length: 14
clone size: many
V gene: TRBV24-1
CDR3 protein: CATSRDGTNTEAFF
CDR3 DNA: TGTGCCACCAGTAGGGACGGAACCAACACTGAAGCTTTCTTT

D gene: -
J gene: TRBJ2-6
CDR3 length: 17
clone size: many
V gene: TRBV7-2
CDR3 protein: CASSYYVRGSGANVLTF
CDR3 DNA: TGTGCCAGCAGCTATTATGTCAGGGGCTCTGGGGCCAACGTCCTGACTTTC

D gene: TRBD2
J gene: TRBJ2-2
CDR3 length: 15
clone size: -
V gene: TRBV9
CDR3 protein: CASSPRTSGTGELFF
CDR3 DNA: TGTGCCAGCAGCCCCCGGACTAGCGGCACCGGGGAGCTGTTTTTT